This is a list of T cell receptor beta chains from one sample in a study of cytotoxic CD8 clonotypes in ibrutinib-treated CLL. Sequenced by immunoSEQ multiplex PCR; TCRdb stores in-frame clones only, minus some. Here the sample spans about 250,000 clones, less than 75% being singletons. The sample consisted of PBMCs, taken after 24 months of ibrutinib treatment. These receptors were obtained from a human donor with chronic lymphocytic leukemia. Both conserved end residues are trimmed from each CDR3. A D gene is named only where the DNA matches it firmly.

>TRBV6-1|TRBJ2-7|.
ASRVPSSYEQY
>TRBV29-1|TRBJ2-2|TRBD1
SVKPGQGATGELF
>TRBV4-1|TRBJ2-2|TRBD1
ASSEGTGPTGELF
>TRBV30|TRBJ1-4|.
AWGLRATNEKLF
>TRBV7-2|TRBJ2-5|.
ASSLRGRDGETQY
>TRBV28|TRBJ1-2|.
ASRAPLFGYT
>TRBV18|TRBJ1-2|.
ASSPTDTNYGYT
>TRBV23-1|TRBJ1-5|TRBD1
ASSQSRQGAGVQPQH
>TRBV9|TRBJ1-2|.
ASSPPSGLYGYT
>TRBV5-6|TRBJ2-7|.
ASSRLQSRDEQY
>TRBV29-1|TRBJ2-1|.
SVQRQDYNEQF
>TRBV2|TRBJ1-5|.
ASSSQDNQPQH
>TRBV4-1|TRBJ2-7|.
ASSQAPRDEQY
>TRBV11-3|TRBJ2-3|.
ASSFVEADTQY
>TRBV25-1|TRBJ2-7|.
ASSEYGPYEQY
>TRBV2|TRBJ2-1|.
ASSDYRDWRNEQF
>TRBV15|TRBJ2-7|.
ATSSGVVLSYEQY
>TRBV19|TRBJ2-7|TRBD1
ASRPPQGASYEQY
>TRBV30|TRBJ2-1|.
AWMLGNEQF
>TRBV9|TRBJ2-1|.
ASSHTGLSYNEQF
>TRBV5-4|TRBJ2-1|TRBD2
ASSKGLAVYNEQF
>TRBV27|TRBJ2-2|TRBD1
ASRKGQITGELF
>TRBV11-2|TRBJ2-2|.
ASSLQQEITGELF
>TRBV9|TRBJ2-7|TRBD2
ASSLETSGIHEQY
>TRBV7-8|TRBJ1-1|.
ASSSDRDTEAF
>TRBV7-3|TRBJ2-3|.
ASSLEPGGPDTQY
>TRBV6-6|TRBJ2-2|.
ASSLSRAGELF
>TRBV29-1|TRBJ1-1|.
SATTGTDD
>TRBV19|TRBJ2-5|.
ASSIRVGETQY
>TRBV7-3|TRBJ2-3|TRBD2
ASSFSGRAGDTQY
>TRBV6-5|TRBJ2-5|TRBD1
ASSYSGQGLAETQY
>TRBV5-4|TRBJ2-6|.
ASSGGGGIPGANVLT
>TRBV9|TRBJ2-7|.
ASSLSGLRAEQY
>TRBV14|TRBJ2-2|TRBD2
ASSHGTSVTGELF
>TRBV18|TRBJ2-7|.
ASSPRDPPYEQY